These 15 T cell receptor beta chains originate from one sample sequenced in a study of T cells in women clearing cervical HPV infection. The repertoire was sequenced with immunoSEQ multiplex PCR; TCRdb's copy has only in-frame clones and lacks some. This specimen shows roughly 35,000 clones; the ten leading clones hold 1.6%. The specimen sequenced was blood buffy coat. The receptors shown here come from a woman aged 18 to 75 with a cervical HPV16 infection that either progressed to CIN3+ or cleared (not recorded which).

For this clone: Read sequence stops 3 residues before the CDR3 end, and the germline J gene provides the missing end. The chain has TRBV7-9 and TRBJ2-3; maybe TRBD2 (6 bases). In germline, CDR1 is SEHNR, CDR2 FQNEAQ (reference sequence). Trimming removed 3 bases from V and 4 bases from J, with 14 bases in between. CDR3 length: 15 amino acids. The CDR3: CASSFGTPGADTQYF. The CDR3 DNA, read in part, is TGTGCCAGCAGCTTCGGGACTCCGGGGGCAGATACG.

About this clone itself: The read terminates 3 residues ahead of where the CDR3 ends, so the germline J gene completes it. The chain recombines TRBV18 with TRBJ1-1; no clear D. This CDR3 is 15 amino acids long. The germline V gene encodes CDR1 KGHSH and CDR2 LQKENI. Trimming removed 3 bases from V and 2 bases from J, with 13 bases in between. CDR3 loop: CASSPALIDNTEAFF. CDR3 bases read: TGTGCCAGCTCACCCGCTTTGATAGATAACACTGAA.

Concerning this clone itself: The CDR3 goes on 3 residues after the read ends, and that part is filled in from the germline J gene. V and J are TRBV5-1 and TRBJ2-7, with a tentative D call TRBD2 (5 bases). The CDR3 extends over 16 amino acids. Trimming cost V 4 bases and J 2 bases, with 19 bases left between them. Germline lookup yields CDR1 SGHRS and CDR2 YFSETQ. The CDR3 DNA, read in part, is TGCGCCAGCAGCCTGAGAGCTAGAACGGGGACCTACGAG. Protein product: CASSLRARTGTYE. The whole CDR3 protein reads CASSLRARTGTYEQYF.

Comments on this clone: The read finishes 3 residues shy of the CDR3 end, and the germline J gene is used to complete it. The genes are TRBV11-2 and TRBJ2-7; TRBD2 matches at 9 bases. The CDR3 is 14 amino acids. V shed 3 bases and J 2 bases; nucleotides not matched to a gene: 2. Germline lookup yields CDR1 SGHAT and CDR2 FQNNGV. This CDR3 is CASSLAGGPYEQYF. CDR3 DNA (partial): TGTGCCAGCAGCTTGGCGGGAGGGCCCTACGAG.

Notes on this clone: Read coverage stops 3 residues before the CDR3 terminus; the germline J gene supplies the remainder. This chain uses TRBV19 with TRBJ1-5, with 7 bases that match TRBD1. This CDR3 is 14 amino acids long. The V and J ends lost 5 bases and 5 bases, in that order; junction bases with no gene match: 6. The V gene's germline CDR1 is LNHDA and CDR2 SQIVND (reference sequence). Here the CDR3 reads CASSRRTGDQPQHF. The covered CDR3 bases are TGTGCCAGTAGTCGGAGGACAGGAGATCAGCCC.

A note on this clone: Read sequence stops 3 residues before the CDR3 end, and the germline J gene provides the missing end. The chain recombines TRBV19 with TRBJ1-1; 9 nucleotides align to TRBD1. The CDR3 extends over 13 amino acids. J lost 3 bases, V lost 10 bases, and 6 bases had no gene match. CDR1 and CDR2 from the germline V gene are LNHDA and SQIVND (reference sequence). CDR3 amino acids: CATQGARDTEAFF. The part of the CDR3 DNA that was read is TGTGCCACACAGGGGGCGCGGGACACTGAA.

A word on this clone: The observed sequence ends 3 residues before the CDR3 terminus, with the missing tail filled in from the germline J gene. The rearrangement joins TRBV20-1 to TRBJ2-7; the D gene is possibly TRBD1 (6 bases). There are 15 residues in the CDR3. Germline CDR1 DFQATT, CDR2 SNEGSKA (reference sequence). The V gene lost 6 bases and the J gene lost 2 bases, with 20 bases spanning the gap. The part of the CDR3 DNA that was read is TGCAGTGCCGTTGCATGGCCAGGGGTGACCTACGAG. This encodes CSAVAWPGVTYE. The full CDR3 reads CSAVAWPGVTYEQYF.

The CDR3 sequence is CASRDWTGSYEQYF. The sequenced CDR3 bases are TGTGCCAGTAGGGACTGGACAGGGTCCTACGAG. The chain is built from TRBV19 and TRBJ2-7; 8 nucleotides agree with TRBD1. The read stops 3 residues short of the end of the CDR3; the missing end is completed from the germline J gene. CDR1 is LNHDA and CDR2 is SQIVND in the germline V gene (reference sequence). J lost 1 base, V lost 6 bases, and 5 bases had no gene match. This CDR3 contains 14 residues.

A note on this clone: The read terminates 3 residues ahead of where the CDR3 ends, so the germline J gene completes it. V gene TRBV11-2 combines with J gene TRBJ2-2; TRBD2 might be the D (6 bases). The CDR3 sequence is 15 residues long. The germline gives CDR1 SGHAT, CDR2 FQNNGV. The CDR3 here is CASSLVPGGYEKLFF. The DNA read from the CDR3 is TGTGCCAGCAGCTTAGTCCCCGGGGGTTATGAAAAG.

As for this clone: The CDR3 end lies 3 residues beyond the end of the read and is filled in from the germline J gene. The chain links TRBV2 to TRBJ2-3; 8 bases are a match to TRBD1. The CDR3 runs 14 residues. Germline CDR1 is SNHLY and CDR2 is FYNNEI. CDR3 sequence: CASSDQGADQPQYF. The sequenced CDR3 bases are TGTGCCAGCAGTGATCAGGGGGCGGATCAGCCG. Using reference TRBV2 and TRBJ2-3 for the parts outside the CDR3, the full variable domain is EPEVTQTPSHQVTQMGQEVILRCVPISNHLYFYWYRQILGQKVEFLVSFYNNEISEKSEIFDDQFSVERPDGSNFTLKIRSTKLEDSAMYFCASSDQGADQPQYFGPGTRLTVL.

Worth noting for this clone: Read coverage stops 3 residues before the CDR3 terminus; the germline J gene supplies the remainder. The genes are TRBV7-6 and TRBJ1-2, with 10 nucleotides matching TRBD1. CDR1 SGHVS and CDR2 FNYEAQ come from the germline V gene. The CDR3 runs 14 residues. The CDR3 DNA, read in part, is TGTGCCAGCAGCTTAGCGGGACAGGGGAACGAC. Translation gives CASSLAGQGND. The whole CDR3 protein reads CASSLAGQGNDYTF.

Partial CDR3 DNA: TGCGCCAGCAGCTTGGTAGGGACAGGGGAGTACACTGAA. It yields the protein CASSLVGTGEYTE. The whole CDR3 protein is CASSLVGTGEYTEAFF. The chain couples TRBV5-1 to TRBJ1-1; 10 bases agree with TRBD1. The read ends 3 residues shy of where the CDR3 ends; the end is completed using the germline J gene. The CDR3 runs 16 residues. CDR1 and CDR2 (germline): SGHRS, YFSETQ. The V gene end was trimmed by 0 bases and the J gene end by 3 bases; junction bases not matched to a gene: 5.

Concerning this clone itself: Read sequence stops 3 residues before the CDR3 end, and the germline J gene provides the missing end. This chain joins TRBV7-8 and TRBJ1-1; 11 positions match TRBD1. CDR3 length: 15 amino acids. After removal of 1 base from V and 5 bases from J, the junction contained 3 bases not matched to a gene. Per germline, CDR1 SGHVS and CDR2 FQNEAQ. CDR3 DNA (partial): TGTGCCAGCAGCTTAGGTGGGACAGGGGGGACTGAA. It codes for CASSLGGTGGTE. The entire CDR3 protein reads CASSLGGTGGTEAFF.

About this clone: The read ends 3 residues before the CDR3 terminus; that terminus is restored from the germline J gene. This rearrangement joins TRBV2 to TRBJ1-5; no firm D call. The CDR3 contains 15 residues. Germline V lookup: CDR1 SNHLY, CDR2 FYNNEI. V lost 4 bases, J lost 3 bases, and 13 bases lay in between. The CDR3 bases that were read are TGTGCCAGCAGTGTAGATGGTGTAGTCAATCAGCCC. Its protein product is CASSVDGVVNQP. The complete CDR3 sequence is CASSVDGVVNQPQHF.

Incomplete CDR3 DNA: TGTGCCAGTACCCGAGTAGGGAATCAGCCC. It yields the protein CASTRVGNQP. The whole CDR3 is CASTRVGNQPQHF. V gene TRBV19 combines with J gene TRBJ1-5, with D uncertain. The read terminates 3 residues ahead of where the CDR3 ends, so the germline J gene completes it. This CDR3 has 13 residues. V shed 7 bases and J shed 4 bases, with 11 bases lying between them. CDR1 and CDR2 (germline): LNHDA, SQIVND (reference sequence).